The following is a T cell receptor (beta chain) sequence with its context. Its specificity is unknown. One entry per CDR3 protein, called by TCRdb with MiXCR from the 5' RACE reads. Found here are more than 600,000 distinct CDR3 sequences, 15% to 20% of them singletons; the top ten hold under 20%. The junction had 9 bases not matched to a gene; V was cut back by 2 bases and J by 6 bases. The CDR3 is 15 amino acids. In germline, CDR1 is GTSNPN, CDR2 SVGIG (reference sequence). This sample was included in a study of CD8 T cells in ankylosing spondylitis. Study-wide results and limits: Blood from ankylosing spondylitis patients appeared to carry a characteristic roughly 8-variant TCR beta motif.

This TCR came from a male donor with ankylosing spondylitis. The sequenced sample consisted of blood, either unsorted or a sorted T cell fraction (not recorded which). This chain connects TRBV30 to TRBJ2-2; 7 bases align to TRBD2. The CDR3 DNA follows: TGTGCCTGGAGTCCTACACGTAGCGGGCCCGGGGAGCTGTTTTTT. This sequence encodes CAWSPTRSGPGELFF. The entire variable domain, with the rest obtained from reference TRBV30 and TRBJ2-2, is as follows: SQTIHQWPATLVQPVGSPLSLECTVEGTSNPNLYWYRQAAGRGLQLLFYSVGIGQISSEVPQNLSASRPQDRQFILSSKKLLLSDSGFYLCAWSPTRSGPGELFFGEGSRLTVL.